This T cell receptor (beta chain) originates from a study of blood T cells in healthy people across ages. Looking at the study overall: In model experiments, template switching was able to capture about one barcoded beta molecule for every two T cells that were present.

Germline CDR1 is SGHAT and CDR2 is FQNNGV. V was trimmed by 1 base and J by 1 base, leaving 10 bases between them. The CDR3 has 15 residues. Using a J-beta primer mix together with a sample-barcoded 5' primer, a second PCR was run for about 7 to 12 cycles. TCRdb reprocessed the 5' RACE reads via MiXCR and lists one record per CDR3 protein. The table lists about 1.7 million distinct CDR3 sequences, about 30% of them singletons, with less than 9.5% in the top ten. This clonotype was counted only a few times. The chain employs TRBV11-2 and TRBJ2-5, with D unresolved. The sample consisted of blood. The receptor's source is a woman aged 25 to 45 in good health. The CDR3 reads CASSLGGSVQETQYF. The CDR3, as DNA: TGTGCCAGCAGCTTAGGGGGTTCGGTCCAAGAGACCCAGTACTTC.